This is a list of T cell receptor beta chains from one sample in a study of cytomegalovirus exposure and HLA in healthy donors. Produced via immunoSEQ multiplex PCR; TCRdb's table is partial and in-frame only. Of under 85,000 clones listed, 74% were seen once; the top ten hold roughly 20%. Sequencing was done on a sample of PBMCs. These receptors all stem from a woman in her 30s in good health and CMV-seropositive. Both conserved end residues are part of each CDR3. D genes are given only for firm matches. For some rows the clone size is stated as once, few or many, or as a class when expanded; others skip it.

clone_size,d_call,v_call,j_call,cdr3_aa,cdr3_nt
-,-,TRBV29-1,TRBJ1-5,CSVRWEMTGPQPQHF,TGCAGCGTTCGGTGGGAAATGACAGGACCGCAGCCCCAGCATTTT
-,-,TRBV2,TRBJ1-4,CASSGSNRVTNEKLFF,TGTGCCAGCAGTGGCTCTAACAGGGTAACTAATGAAAAACTGTTTTTT
few,TRBD1,TRBV5-1,TRBJ1-1,CASSYDTGETEAFF,TGCGCCAGCAGCTACGATACAGGGGAAACTGAAGCTTTCTTT
-,TRBD2,TRBV7-8,TRBJ2-7,CASRAGGLDEQYF,TGTGCCAGCAGGGCGGGAGGATTAGACGAGCAGTACTTC
few,-,TRBV28,TRBJ2-7,CASSSTVYEQYF,TGTGCCAGCAGTTCGACAGTCTACGAGCAGTACTTC
once,-,TRBV5-1,TRBJ1-5,CASSLGPNQPQHF,TGCGCCAGCAGCTTGGGGCCCAATCAGCCCCAGCATTTT
-,TRBD1,TRBV7-2,TRBJ1-4,CASSFGFGRGLNEKLFF,TGTGCCAGCAGCTTCGGCTTCGGCAGGGGGCTTAATGAAAAACTGTTTTTT
-,TRBD1,TRBV7-2,TRBJ1-2,CASSSGIRTGDYGYTF,TGTGCCAGCAGCTCGGGGATCAGGACAGGGGACTATGGCTACACCTTC
-,-,TRBV6-5,TRBJ2-3,CASGTTDTQYF,TGTGCCAGCGGGACTACAGATACGCAGTATTTT
-,-,TRBV5-1,TRBJ2-7,CASSLVGAPYEQYF,TGCGCCAGCAGCTTGGTCGGAGCTCCCTACGAGCAGTACTTC
-,-,TRBV9,TRBJ1-2,CASSLLNYGYTF,TGTGCCAGCAGCCTCCTCAACTATGGCTACACCTTC
-,TRBD1,TRBV28,TRBJ1-5,CASSLPGGTQPQHF,TGTGCCAGCAGTTTGCCAGGGGGCACTCAGCCCCAGCATTTT
-,TRBD1,TRBV28,TRBJ1-2,CASRSGGANGYTF,TGTGCCAGCAGGTCAGGGGGCGCCAATGGCTACACCTTC
-,TRBD2,TRBV30,TRBJ2-2,CAWSVRSSGRRFGELFF,TGTGCCTGGAGTGTAAGGTCTAGCGGGAGAAGATTCGGGGAGCTGTTTTTT
-,-,TRBV4-1,TRBJ2-7,CASSQDEAGRAYEQYF,TGCGCCAGCAGCCAAGATGAGGCGGGACGGGCCTACGAGCAGTACTTC
-,TRBD1,TRBV7-2,TRBJ2-7,CASRLGQGIAEQYF,TGTGCCAGCAGATTGGGACAGGGGATAGCGGAGCAGTACTTC
-,-,TRBV2,TRBJ1-2,CASSGPRTLYGYTF,TGTGCCAGCAGTGGTCCCAGGACTCTCTATGGCTACACCTTC
-,-,TRBV14,TRBJ2-7,CASSQSRNSYEQYF,TGTGCCAGCAGCCAAAGCAGGAACTCCTACGAGCAGTACTTC
-,-,TRBV5-1,TRBJ2-3,CASSLTQRRSTDTQYF,TGCGCCAGCAGCTTGACCCAGCGGAGGAGCACAGATACGCAGTATTTT
-,TRBD1,TRBV4-3,TRBJ2-7,CASSAGQGDYEQYF,TGCGCCAGCAGCGCGGGACAGGGTGACTACGAGCAGTACTTC
-,TRBD1,TRBV10-1,TRBJ1-4,CASSDGTGNEKLFF,TGCGCCAGCAGTGACGGGACAGGCAATGAAAAACTGTTTTTT
-,-,TRBV30,TRBJ2-3,CAWSVQSGGTDTQYF,TGTGCCTGGAGTGTACAATCCGGGGGCACAGATACGCAGTATTTT
-,TRBD1,TRBV30,TRBJ2-1,CAWTGGRNEQFF,TGTGCCTGGACAGGGGGCCGGAATGAGCAGTTCTTC
-,-,TRBV30,TRBJ1-3,CAGRGGAGNTIYF,TGTGCTGGAAGGGGAGGGGCTGGAAACACCATATATTTT
-,TRBD1,TRBV30,TRBJ2-6,CAWSKTGTATPSGANVLTF,TGTGCCTGGAGTAAGACCGGGACAGCCACCCCCTCTGGGGCCAACGTCCTGACTTTC
-,TRBD2,TRBV7-9,TRBJ2-7,CASSTPLGTIYEQYF,TGTGCCAGCAGCACCCCGCTCGGGACTATCTACGAGCAGTACTTC
-,-,TRBV25-1,TRBJ1-5,CASSDTQGVGQPQHF,TGTGCCAGCAGTGACACACAGGGAGTCGGTCAGCCCCAGCATTTT
-,-,TRBV4-1,TRBJ2-1,CASSHPPDEQFF,TGCGCCAGCAGCCACCCCCCAGATGAGCAGTTCTTC
-,TRBD2,TRBV6-5,TRBJ2-1,CASRGGLASYNEQFF,TGTGCCAGCAGGGGCGGACTAGCGAGTTACAATGAGCAGTTCTTC
-,-,TRBV7-9,TRBJ1-5,CASSASREISQPQHF,TGTGCCAGCAGCGCAAGCAGGGAAATCTCTCAGCCCCAGCATTTT
-,-,TRBV30,TRBJ2-7,CAWSLPNYREQYF,TGTGCCTGGAGCCTCCCGAATTACCGGGAGCAGTACTTC
once,-,TRBV7-3,TRBJ1-1,CASSSQGSDTEAFF,TGTGCCAGCAGCTCCCAGGGTAGTGACACTGAAGCTTTCTTT
-,-,TRBV2,TRBJ2-2,CASSGGPNTGELFF,TGTGCCAGCAGTGGAGGTCCGAACACCGGGGAGCTGTTTTTT
-,TRBD1,TRBV28,TRBJ2-7,CASSLSVGTGPYEQYF,TGTGCCAGCAGTTTATCCGTCGGGACAGGGCCCTACGAGCAGTACTTC
-,-,TRBV28,TRBJ2-7,CASSSSSATGGEEQYF,TGTGCCAGCAGTTCCTCATCCGCTACCGGGGGAGAGGAGCAGTACTTC
-,TRBD1,TRBV29-1,TRBJ1-4,CSVLDRDTNEKLFF,TGCAGCGTTCTCGACAGGGACACTAATGAAAAACTGTTTTTT
-,-,TRBV4-1,TRBJ2-7,CASSQGSGYEQYF,TGCGCCAGCAGCCAAGGATCCGGTTACGAGCAGTACTTC
-,TRBD1,TRBV6-1,TRBJ2-4,CASSGQGRAKNIQYF,TGTGCCAGCAGTGGACAGGGTAGGGCCAAAAACATTCAGTACTTC
-,-,TRBV6-5,TRBJ2-7,CASSGQGYEQYF,TGTGCCAGCAGTGGTCAGGGCTACGAGCAGTACTTC
-,-,TRBV6-5,TRBJ2-1,CASRAGPDNEQFF,TGTGCCAGCAGGGCGGGACCGGACAATGAGCAGTTCTTC
-,-,TRBV28,TRBJ1-1,CASVPPQIYTEAFF,TGTGCCAGCGTCCCACCACAGATATACACTGAAGCTTTCTTT
-,-,TRBV30,TRBJ1-2,CAWVPAGTDYGYTF,TGTGCCTGGGTCCCAGCGGGGACGGACTATGGCTACACCTTC
-,TRBD1,TRBV6-5,TRBJ1-2,CASSYSGTGNYGYTF,TGTGCCAGCAGTTATTCCGGGACAGGGAACTATGGCTACACCTTC
-,-,TRBV11-2,TRBJ2-1,CASSFGPEGTYNEQFF,TGTGCCAGCAGCTTCGGGCCAGAGGGAACCTACAATGAGCAGTTCTTC
-,-,TRBV5-6,TRBJ1-1,CASSLARFNTEAFF,TGTGCCAGCAGCTTGGCCAGGTTCAACACTGAAGCTTTCTTT
-,-,TRBV6-6,TRBJ2-7,CASSYSPSSNSYEQYF,TGTGCCAGCAGTTACTCACCCTCTAGCAATTCCTACGAGCAGTACTTC
-,TRBD1,TRBV5-4,TRBJ1-2,CASRQGANYGYTF,TGTGCCAGCAGACAGGGGGCTAACTATGGCTACACCTTC